This T cell receptor (beta chain) was identified during a study of T-cell memory formation after mild COVID-19. Germline trimming cut 2 bases from V and 1 base from J; bases unmatched to any gene: 6. CDR1 and CDR2 (germline): KGHSH, LQKENI. This CDR3 has 16 residues. Each CDR3 protein gets one entry after TCRdb re-called the 5' RACE reads with MiXCR. The table includes 300,000 to 350,000 distinct CDR3 sequences, approximately 19% detected once. The table lists this clonotype with a count of one. This receptor was taken from a man aged 18 to 35 who had mild COVID-19 (a few samples of this study predate the infection). Cell type and time point are not known. Source material: PBMCs or a T cell subset sorted from them (not recorded which). This chain connects TRBV18 to TRBJ2-3; 7 nucleotides agree with TRBD2. The CDR3 here is CASSPGGGGRTDTQYF. In nucleotides, the CDR3 is TGTGCCAGCTCACCAGGTGGCGGGGGACGCACAGATACGCAGTATTTT.